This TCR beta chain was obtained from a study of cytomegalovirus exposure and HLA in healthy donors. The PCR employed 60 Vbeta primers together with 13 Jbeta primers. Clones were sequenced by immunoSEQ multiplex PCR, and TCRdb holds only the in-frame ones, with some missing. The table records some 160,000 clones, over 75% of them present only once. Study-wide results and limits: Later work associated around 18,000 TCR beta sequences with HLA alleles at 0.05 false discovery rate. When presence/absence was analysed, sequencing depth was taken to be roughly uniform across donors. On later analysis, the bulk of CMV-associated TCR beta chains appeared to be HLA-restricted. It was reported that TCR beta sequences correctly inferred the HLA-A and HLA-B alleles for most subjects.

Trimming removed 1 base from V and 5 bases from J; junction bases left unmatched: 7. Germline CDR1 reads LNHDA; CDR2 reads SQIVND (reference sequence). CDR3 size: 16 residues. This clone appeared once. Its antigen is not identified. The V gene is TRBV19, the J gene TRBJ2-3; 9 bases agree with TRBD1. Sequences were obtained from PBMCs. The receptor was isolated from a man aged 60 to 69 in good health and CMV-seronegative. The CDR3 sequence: CASSIGPAGQGDTQYF. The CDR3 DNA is TGTGCCAGTAGTATAGGACCTGCGGGACAGGGAGATACGCAGTATTTT.